Listed below are T cell receptor beta chains from one sample, sequenced in a study of siplizumab effects on memory and regulatory T cells. The repertoire was sequenced with immunoSEQ multiplex PCR; TCRdb's copy has only in-frame clones and lacks some. The repertoire holds tens of thousands of clones, with approximately 87% as singletons. The sequenced sample consisted of memory CD4+ T cells sorted from blood. The receptors shown here come from a human donor in good health. CDR3s include the opening cysteine and the closing phenylalanine or tryptophan. A D gene is named only where the DNA matches it firmly. Some rows have no size entry. The others give once, few or many, or a class for an expanded clone.

j_call: TRBJ1-1
d_call: .
clone_size: few
cdr3_length: 8
v_call: TRBV3-1/TRBV3-2
cdr3_nt: TGTGCCAGCAGTCTCCTTCACTTT
cdr3_aa: CASSLLHF

j_call: TRBJ2-3
d_call: .
clone_size: .
cdr3_length: 13
v_call: TRBV30
cdr3_nt: TGTGCCTGGACAGGGAAGGGGGCAGATACGCAGTATTTT
cdr3_aa: CAWTGKGADTQYF

j_call: TRBJ2-5
d_call: TRBD2
clone_size: .
cdr3_length: 13
v_call: TRBV19
cdr3_nt: TGTGCCAGTAGTATAACAGCCGGGGGGGACCAGTACTTC
cdr3_aa: CASSITAGGDQYF

j_call: TRBJ2-1
d_call: .
clone_size: .
cdr3_length: 14
v_call: TRBV10-1
cdr3_nt: TGCGCCAGCAGCGGGATGACTAGTGACAATGAGCAGTTCTTC
cdr3_aa: CASSGMTSDNEQFF

j_call: TRBJ1-6
d_call: .
clone_size: .
cdr3_length: 14
v_call: TRBV6-5
cdr3_nt: TGTGCCAGCAGTCCGACGGAAAGAAATTCACCCCTCCACTTT
cdr3_aa: CASSPTERNSPLHF

j_call: TRBJ1-5
d_call: .
clone_size: .
cdr3_length: 14
v_call: TRBV27
cdr3_nt: TGTGCCAGCAGTTTCGGCGCAGACAATCAGCCCCAGCATTTT
cdr3_aa: CASSFGADNQPQHF

j_call: TRBJ2-7
d_call: .
clone_size: .
cdr3_length: 15
v_call: TRBV5-1
cdr3_nt: TGCGCCAGCAGCCTGAATCCGTCCTCCTCCTACGAGCAGTACTTC
cdr3_aa: CASSLNPSSSYEQYF

j_call: TRBJ1-6
d_call: TRBD1
clone_size: .
cdr3_length: 16
v_call: TRBV2
cdr3_nt: TGTGCCAGCAGTGACCAGATGACAGGGCTCAATTCACCCCTCCACTTT
cdr3_aa: CASSDQMTGLNSPLHF

j_call: TRBJ2-5
d_call: .
clone_size: once
cdr3_length: 14
v_call: TRBV2
cdr3_nt: TGTGCCAGCAGTGGGGGGGCGGAACAAGAGACCCAGTACTTC
cdr3_aa: CASSGGAEQETQYF

j_call: TRBJ1-1
d_call: .
clone_size: .
cdr3_length: 16
v_call: TRBV12-5
cdr3_nt: TGTGCTAGTGGTTTGGTACGCGGAACATTGAACACTGAAGCTTTCTTT
cdr3_aa: CASGLVRGTLNTEAFF

j_call: TRBJ1-1
d_call: .
clone_size: few
cdr3_length: 12
v_call: TRBV30
cdr3_nt: TGTGCCTGGAGTGTACGGGGAGATGAGGCTTTCTTT
cdr3_aa: CAWSVRGDEAFF

j_call: TRBJ1-1
d_call: TRBD1
clone_size: .
cdr3_length: 16
v_call: TRBV27
cdr3_nt: TGTGCCAGCAGGAAAAACCGGGACAGGGGGGTCGCTGAAGCTTTCTTT
cdr3_aa: CASRKNRDRGVAEAFF

j_call: TRBJ1-1
d_call: .
clone_size: .
cdr3_length: 14
v_call: TRBV6-1
cdr3_nt: TGTGCCAGCAGTGAGGGCCGAGGGGCCACTGAAGCTTTCTTT
cdr3_aa: CASSEGRGATEAFF

j_call: TRBJ1-1
d_call: .
clone_size: once
cdr3_length: 16
v_call: TRBV19
cdr3_nt: TGTGCCAGTAGTATACTCGGGACGACTCAAGGGGCTGAAGCTTTCTTT
cdr3_aa: CASSILGTTQGAEAFF

j_call: TRBJ1-2
d_call: .
clone_size: .
cdr3_length: 14
v_call: TRBV9
cdr3_nt: TGTGCCAGCAGCCCCTTAGACATCCAGTATGGCTACACCTTC
cdr3_aa: CASSPLDIQYGYTF

j_call: TRBJ1-4
d_call: .
clone_size: .
cdr3_length: 16
v_call: TRBV19
cdr3_nt: TGTGCCAGTAGTATTCGGCAGGGAGCAACTAATGAAAAACTGTTTTTT
cdr3_aa: CASSIRQGATNEKLFF

j_call: TRBJ2-7
d_call: .
clone_size: .
cdr3_length: 13
v_call: TRBV6-6
cdr3_nt: TGTGCCAGCGGACAGCCAGGAAGATACGAGCAGTACTTC
cdr3_aa: CASGQPGRYEQYF

j_call: TRBJ1-1
d_call: TRBD1
clone_size: .
cdr3_length: 12
v_call: TRBV2
cdr3_nt: TGTGCCAGCAAAGGACAGGGAGGGAAAGCTTTCTTT
cdr3_aa: CASKGQGGKAFF

j_call: TRBJ2-5
d_call: .
clone_size: .
cdr3_length: 15
v_call: TRBV11-3
cdr3_nt: TGTGCCAGCAGCTTAGATGGGCATCGGCAAGAGACCCAGTACTTC
cdr3_aa: CASSLDGHRQETQYF

j_call: TRBJ1-5
d_call: .
clone_size: .
cdr3_length: 13
v_call: TRBV5-1
cdr3_nt: TGCGCCAGCAGCTTGGGGGCTGAGCAGCCCCAGCATTTT
cdr3_aa: CASSLGAEQPQHF

j_call: TRBJ2-7
d_call: .
clone_size: .
cdr3_length: 15
v_call: TRBV12-1
cdr3_nt: TGTGCCAGCAGCTCCAAGACAGGGGTTGGTTACGAGCAGTACTTC
cdr3_aa: CASSSKTGVGYEQYF

j_call: TRBJ2-3
d_call: TRBD2
clone_size: .
cdr3_length: 16
v_call: TRBV9
cdr3_nt: TGTGCCAGCAGCGGGACTAGCGGGGGGGCCCGAGATACGCAGTATTTT
cdr3_aa: CASSGTSGGARDTQYF

j_call: TRBJ1-6
d_call: .
clone_size: once
cdr3_length: 16
v_call: TRBV5-1
cdr3_nt: TGCGCCAGCAGCTTGTGGGGATCCAGATTGGATTCACCCCTCCACTTT
cdr3_aa: CASSLWGSRLDSPLHF

j_call: TRBJ2-3
d_call: TRBD2
clone_size: few
cdr3_length: 15
v_call: TRBV7-3
cdr3_nt: TGTGCCAGCAGCTTGCCGACTAGCGGGGCCGATACGCAGTATTTT
cdr3_aa: CASSLPTSGADTQYF

j_call: TRBJ2-5
d_call: TRBD2
clone_size: once
cdr3_length: 14
v_call: TRBV5-8
cdr3_nt: TGTGCCAGCAGCTCGCCCGGGACTAGCGATATCCAGTACTTC
cdr3_aa: CASSSPGTSDIQYF

j_call: TRBJ2-1
d_call: TRBD2
clone_size: few
cdr3_length: 14
v_call: TRBV5-1
cdr3_nt: TGCGCCAGCAGGGGGGAGGGCTCCTACAATGAGCAGTTCTTC
cdr3_aa: CASRGEGSYNEQFF

j_call: TRBJ1-5
d_call: TRBD1
clone_size: .
cdr3_length: 17
v_call: TRBV19
cdr3_nt: TGTGCCAGTAGTATAGGGGGACAGGGGTATCTCAATCAGCCCCAGCATTTT
cdr3_aa: CASSIGGQGYLNQPQHF

j_call: TRBJ1-2
d_call: .
clone_size: .
cdr3_length: 16
v_call: TRBV4-1
cdr3_nt: TGCGCCAGCAGCCGCTTCCGGGACAACGCTAACTATGGCTACACCTTC
cdr3_aa: CASSRFRDNANYGYTF

j_call: TRBJ1-3
d_call: TRBD1
clone_size: .
cdr3_length: 16
v_call: TRBV6-5
cdr3_nt: TGTGCCAGCAGTTACGGGACAGGGGATCTGGGAAACACCATATATTTT
cdr3_aa: CASSYGTGDLGNTIYF

j_call: TRBJ1-4
d_call: .
clone_size: once
cdr3_length: 14
v_call: TRBV11-1
cdr3_nt: TGTGCCAGCAGCTTGAGACAGGACGACGAAAAACTGTTTTTT
cdr3_aa: CASSLRQDDEKLFF

j_call: TRBJ2-5
d_call: TRBD1
clone_size: .
cdr3_length: 16
v_call: TRBV5-8
cdr3_nt: TGTGCCAGCAGCGCCGCCGGGACAGGGGGCGGGGAGACCCAGTACTTC
cdr3_aa: CASSAAGTGGGETQYF

j_call: TRBJ1-1
d_call: .
clone_size: .
cdr3_length: 18
v_call: TRBV11-1
cdr3_nt: TGTGCCAGCAGCCCCACAGGGTTCGGTTTACCGAGCGGCACTGAAGCTTTCTTT
cdr3_aa: CASSPTGFGLPSGTEAFF

j_call: TRBJ2-2
d_call: .
clone_size: .
cdr3_length: 17
v_call: TRBV4-1
cdr3_nt: TGCGCCAGCAGCCACCTAACTAGCTGGAGAGTTGCCGGGGAGCTGTTTTTT
cdr3_aa: CASSHLTSWRVAGELFF

j_call: TRBJ2-2
d_call: TRBD2
clone_size: once
cdr3_length: 16
v_call: TRBV10-3
cdr3_nt: TGTGCCATCAGTGAGTCGAAGCTAGCGGGGGTCGGGGAGCTGTTTTTT
cdr3_aa: CAISESKLAGVGELFF

j_call: TRBJ1-1
d_call: TRBD1
clone_size: .
cdr3_length: 14
v_call: TRBV9
cdr3_nt: TGTGCCAGCAGCCCCGGGGACAGTGGCACTGAAGCTTTCTTT
cdr3_aa: CASSPGDSGTEAFF

j_call: TRBJ2-3
d_call: .
clone_size: .
cdr3_length: 14
v_call: TRBV5-4
cdr3_nt: TGTGCCAGCAGCTTACAGGGCGCGACAGATACGCAGTATTTT
cdr3_aa: CASSLQGATDTQYF

j_call: TRBJ1-6
d_call: TRBD1
clone_size: .
cdr3_length: 14
v_call: TRBV6-1
cdr3_nt: TGTGCCAGCTTTTTGGGACAGGGGAATTCACCCCTCCACTTT
cdr3_aa: CASFLGQGNSPLHF

j_call: TRBJ1-1
d_call: .
clone_size: .
cdr3_length: 11
v_call: TRBV5-6
cdr3_nt: TGTGCCAGCAACAAGATGGATGAAGCTTTCTTT
cdr3_aa: CASNKMDEAFF

j_call: TRBJ2-1
d_call: TRBD2
clone_size: once
cdr3_length: 17
v_call: TRBV9
cdr3_nt: TGTGCCAGCAGCGTAGACACTAGCGGGAGGGGAACCAATGAGCAGTTCTTC
cdr3_aa: CASSVDTSGRGTNEQFF